Shown below are 15 T cell receptor beta chains from a single sample sequenced in a study of cytomegalovirus exposure and HLA in healthy donors. Some clones are missing from TCRdb's copy, which holds only in-frame ones; the method was immunoSEQ multiplex PCR. The sample includes 95,000 to 120,000 clones, about 94% of them seen just once. Source material: PBMCs. The receptors derive from a woman younger than 35 in good health and CMV-seronegative.

This sequence joins TRBV7-9 and TRBJ1-1; no clear D. The CDR3 runs 13 residues. In germline, CDR1 is SEHNR, CDR2 FQNEAQ (reference sequence). Deletions cut 4 bases from V and 1 base from J, with 7 bases between. The CDR3 DNA sequence: TGTGCCAGCAGCTACCTAGCGAACACTGAAGCTTTCTTT. It translates to CASSYLANTEAFF.

This chain links TRBV11-2 with TRBJ2-7, with 10 nucleotides matching TRBD1. This CDR3 region has 15 residues. The V gene's germline CDR1 is SGHAT and CDR2 FQNNGV. Losses at the gene ends were 4 bases for V and 7 bases for J; bases not matched to a gene: 10. The CDR3 DNA is TGTGCCAGCAGCTCTAGTGTGGGACAGGGGTTGGAGCAGTACTTC. Protein: CASSSSVGQGLEQYF.

V usage is TRBV6-1 and J usage is TRBJ2-3; 9 nucleotides line up with TRBD2. The CDR3 totals 14 residues. The junction had 6 bases not matched to a gene; V was cut back by 8 bases and J by 3 bases. CDR1 MNHNS and CDR2 SASEGT come from the germline V gene. CDR3 amino acids: CASYEGLATDTQYF. The CDR3 coding sequence is TGTGCCAGCTATGAAGGACTAGCGACAGATACGCAGTATTTT.

The chain recombines TRBV5-1 with TRBJ2-1; no firm D call. Trimming took off 5 bases at V and 6 bases at J, with 6 bases between the two ends. Germline V gene lookup returns CDR1 SGHRS and CDR2 YFSETQ. This CDR3 has 11 residues. This CDR3 is CASSRSNEQFF. CDR3 in DNA: TGCGCCAGCAGTCGGTCCAATGAGCAGTTCTTC.

The genes are TRBV25-1 and TRBJ2-7; 10 bases map to TRBD1. CDR3 size: 14 residues. Trimming at V came to 8 bases and at J to 1 base, leaving 5 bases not matched to a gene. Germline CDR1 and CDR2: MGHDK and SYGVNS. The CDR3 protein is CASRDRGLSYEQYF. The CDR3 nucleotides read TGTGCCAGCCGGGACAGGGGACTTTCCTACGAGCAGTACTTC.

The chain couples TRBV4-2 to TRBJ2-1; perhaps TRBD2 as D (6 bases). Germline CDR1 reads LGHNA; CDR2 reads YNFKEQ. V lost 2 bases and J lost 6, with 14 bases in between. This CDR3 has 15 residues. The CDR3 DNA sequence: TGTGCCAGCAGCCAATCATCTAGCGTTCCCAATGAGCAGTTCTTC. Its translation: CASSQSSSVPNEQFF.

J is TRBJ2-1 and V is TRBV11-3; D is possibly TRBD2 (6 bases). With 4 bases removed from V and 7 bases from J, the gap between germline ends came to 8 bases. Germline loops: CDR1 SGHNT, CDR2 YENEEA. The CDR3 length is 12 residues. CDR3 region: CASSSRGNEQFF. CDR3 DNA: TGTGCCAGCAGCTCCCGGGGGAATGAGCAGTTCTTC.

The J gene is TRBJ2-5, the V gene TRBV14; possibly TRBD1 for D (6 bases). There are 15 residues in the CDR3. Germline V gene data show CDR1 as SGHDN and CDR2 as FVKESK. Trimming removed 4 bases from V and 3 bases from J, with 15 bases in between. The CDR3 DNA is TGTGCCAGCAGCCCCAGGTTTCGACAGGAAGAGACCCAGTACTTC. Protein: CASSPRFRQEETQYF. Looking up the rest from reference TRBV14 and TRBJ2-5 gives the full variable domain: EAGVTQFPSHSVIEKGQTVTLRCDPISGHDNLYWYRRVMGKEIKFLLHFVKESKQDESGMPNNRFLAERTGGTYSTLKVQPAELEDSGVYFCASSPRFRQEETQYFGPGTRLLVL.

The chain is built from TRBV11-2 and TRBJ2-3; TRBD2 is a possible D gene (6 bases). The CDR3 is made up of 14 amino acids. The germline CDR1 and CDR2 sequences are SGHAT and FQNNGV. Trimming cost V 5 bases and J 4 bases, with 13 bases left between them. In nucleotides, the CDR3 is TGTGCCAGCAGCCGGAGGGATGGCGCAGATACGCAGTATTTT. This encodes CASSRRDGADTQYF.

This chain joins TRBV27 and TRBJ2-1; possibly TRBD2 for D (6 bases). Looked up from germline, CDR1 is MNHEY and CDR2 is SMNVEV (reference sequence). The CDR3 consists of 14 residues. The V end lost 8 bases, the J end lost 0 bases, and 11 bases lay between the germline ends. CDR3: CASWRTTSYNEQFF. For the CDR3, the DNA is TGTGCCAGCTGGCGGACTACCTCCTACAATGAGCAGTTCTTC.

The chain employs TRBV27 and TRBJ2-1; the D gene is possibly TRBD2 (5 bases). Deletions cut 2 bases from V and 0 bases from J, with 8 bases between. Germline CDR1 is MNHEY and CDR2 is SMNVEV (reference sequence). The CDR3 spans 15 residues. CDR3 sequence reads: CASSLGRGSYNEQFF. In nucleotides, the CDR3 is TGTGCCAGCAGTTTAGGTCGGGGCTCCTACAATGAGCAGTTCTTC.

The chain couples TRBV27 to TRBJ1-6; 7 nucleotides agree with TRBD1. The germline gives CDR1 MNHEY, CDR2 SMNVEV (reference sequence). CDR3 length equals 16 residues. Trimming at V came to 6 bases and at J to 2 bases, leaving 7 bases not matched to a gene. The CDR3 reads CASRDNRGPYNSPLHF. The CDR3, as DNA: TGTGCCAGCAGAGATAACAGGGGCCCCTATAATTCACCCCTCCACTTT.

In DNA, the CDR3 is TGTGCCAGCAGCTTAATTAGGGGTGAGAGGACTGAAGCTTTCTTT. Protein product: CASSLIRGERTEAFF. The chain couples TRBV7-9 to TRBJ1-1; the D gene is possibly TRBD1 (5 bases). Germline V gives CDR1 SEHNR, CDR2 FQNEAQ (reference sequence). V lost 2 bases, J lost 5 bases, and 15 bases lay in between. The CDR3 is 15 amino acids.

The sample holds one count of this clone. The V call is TRBV28, the J call TRBJ1-1; the D is unclear. Germline CDR1 and CDR2: MDHEN and SYDVKM. Trimming left V 6 bases short and J 0 bases short, with 8 bases between. This CDR3 has 13 amino acids. In nucleotides, the CDR3 is TGTGCCAGCAGGAGGGAAATGAACACTGAAGCTTTCTTT. Translated, it gives CASRREMNTEAFF. The complete variable domain, with remaining parts taken from reference TRBV28 and TRBJ1-1, reads DVKVTQSSRYLVKRTGEKVFLECVQDMDHENMFWYRQDPGLGLRLIYFSYDVKMKEKGDIPEGYSVSREKKERFSLILESASTNQTSMYLCASRREMNTEAFFGQGTRLTVV.

The V gene is TRBV25-1, the J gene TRBJ1-2; tentatively, D is TRBD1 (6 bases). This CDR3 has 13 amino acids. V lost 8 bases, J lost 6 bases, and 16 bases lay in between. Germline V gene sequence: CDR1 MGHDK, CDR2 SYGVNS. Here the CDR3 reads CASEAQGTNGYTF. The CDR3 DNA sequence: TGTGCCAGCGAAGCACAGGGTACTAATGGCTACACCTTC.